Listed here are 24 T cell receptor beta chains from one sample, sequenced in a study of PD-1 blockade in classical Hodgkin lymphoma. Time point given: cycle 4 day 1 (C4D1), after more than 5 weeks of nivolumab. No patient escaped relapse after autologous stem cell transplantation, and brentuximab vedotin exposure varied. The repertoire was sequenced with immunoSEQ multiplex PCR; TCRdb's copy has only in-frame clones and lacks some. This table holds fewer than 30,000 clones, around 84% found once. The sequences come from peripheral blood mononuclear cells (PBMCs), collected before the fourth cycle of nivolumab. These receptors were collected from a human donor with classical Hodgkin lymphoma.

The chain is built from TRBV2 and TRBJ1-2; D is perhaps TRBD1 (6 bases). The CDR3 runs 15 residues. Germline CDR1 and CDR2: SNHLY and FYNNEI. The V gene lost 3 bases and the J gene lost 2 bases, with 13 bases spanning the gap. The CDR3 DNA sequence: TGTGCCAGCAGTGACATGACAGGAGAAAACTATGGCTACACCTTC. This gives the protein CASSDMTGENYGYTF.

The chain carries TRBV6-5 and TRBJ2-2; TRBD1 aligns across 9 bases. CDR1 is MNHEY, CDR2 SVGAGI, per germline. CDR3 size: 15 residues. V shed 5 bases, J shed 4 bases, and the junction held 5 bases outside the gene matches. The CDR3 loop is CASSTGGAVTGELFF. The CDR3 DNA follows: TGTGCCAGCAGTACAGGGGGCGCGGTCACCGGGGAGCTGTTTTTT.

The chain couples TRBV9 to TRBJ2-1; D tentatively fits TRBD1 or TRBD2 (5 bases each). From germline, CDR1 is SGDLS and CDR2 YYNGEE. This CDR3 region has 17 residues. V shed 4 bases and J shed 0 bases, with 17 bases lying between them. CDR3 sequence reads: CASSPPLGASSYNEQFF. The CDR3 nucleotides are TGTGCCAGCAGCCCTCCCCTCGGGGCGAGCTCCTACAATGAGCAGTTCTTC.

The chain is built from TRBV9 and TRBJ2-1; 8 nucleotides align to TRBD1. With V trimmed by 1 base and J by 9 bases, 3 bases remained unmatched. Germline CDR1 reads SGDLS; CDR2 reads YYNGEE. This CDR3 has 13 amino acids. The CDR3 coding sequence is TGTGCCAGCAGCGTACAGGGGGCGGGTGAGCAGTTCTTC. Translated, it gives CASSVQGAGEQFF.

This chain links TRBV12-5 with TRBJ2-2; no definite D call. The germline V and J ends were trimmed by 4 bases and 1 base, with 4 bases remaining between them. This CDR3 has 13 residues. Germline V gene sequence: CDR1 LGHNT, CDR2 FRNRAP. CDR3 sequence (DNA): TGTGCTAGTGGTTCCTTGAACACCGGGGAGCTGTTTTTT. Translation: CASGSLNTGELFF. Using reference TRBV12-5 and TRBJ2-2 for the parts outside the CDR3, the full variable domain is DARVTQTPRHKVTEMGQEVTMRCQPILGHNTVFWYRQTMMQGLELLAYFRNRAPLDDSGMPKDRFSAEMPDATLATLKIQPSEPRDSAVYFCASGSLNTGELFFGEGSRLTVL.

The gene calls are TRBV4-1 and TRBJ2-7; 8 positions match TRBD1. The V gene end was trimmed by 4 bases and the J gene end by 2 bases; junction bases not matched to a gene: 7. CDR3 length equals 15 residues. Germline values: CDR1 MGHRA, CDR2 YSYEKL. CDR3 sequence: CASSRASDRAYEQYF. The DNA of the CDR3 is TGCGCCAGCAGCCGAGCCTCGGACAGGGCCTACGAGCAGTACTTC.

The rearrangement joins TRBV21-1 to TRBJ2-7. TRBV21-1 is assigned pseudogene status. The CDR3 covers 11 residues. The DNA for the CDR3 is TGTGCCAGCAGCAAAGACGACGAGCAGTACTTC. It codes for CASSKDDEQYF.

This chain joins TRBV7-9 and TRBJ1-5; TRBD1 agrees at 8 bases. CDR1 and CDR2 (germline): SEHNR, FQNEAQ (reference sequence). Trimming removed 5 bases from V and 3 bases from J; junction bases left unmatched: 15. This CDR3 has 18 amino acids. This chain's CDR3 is CASSRRGLKDRNNQPQHF. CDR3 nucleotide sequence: TGTGCCAGCAGCCGCAGGGGGCTAAAAGACAGAAACAATCAGCCCCAGCATTTT.

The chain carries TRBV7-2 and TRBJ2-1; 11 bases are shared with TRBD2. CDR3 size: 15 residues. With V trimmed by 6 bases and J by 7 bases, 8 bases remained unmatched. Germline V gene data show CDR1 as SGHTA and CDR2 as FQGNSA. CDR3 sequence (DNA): TGTGCCAGCAGTCCAACTAGCGGGAGAGGTAATGAGCAGTTCTTC. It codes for CASSPTSGRGNEQFF.

CDR3 amino acids: CASSLGIYGYTF. CDR3 DNA: TGTGCCAGCAGCTTAGGCATCTATGGCTACACCTTC. The chain couples TRBV7-6 to TRBJ1-2; D ambiguous. This CDR3 has 12 residues. With 1 base removed from V and 4 bases from J, the gap between germline ends came to 4 bases. Germline CDR1 and CDR2: SGHVS and FNYEAQ. The whole variable domain, filled in from reference TRBV7-6 and TRBJ1-2, reads GAGVSQSPRYKVTKRGQDVALRCDPISGHVSLYWYRQALGQGPEFLTYFNYEAQQDKSGLPNDRFSAERPEGSISTLTIQRTEQRDSAMYRCASSLGIYGYTFGSGTRLTVV.

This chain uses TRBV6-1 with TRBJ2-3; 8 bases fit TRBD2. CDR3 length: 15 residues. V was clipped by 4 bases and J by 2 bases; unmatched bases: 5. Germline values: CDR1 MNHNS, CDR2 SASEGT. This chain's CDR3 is CASSAVAGITDTQYF. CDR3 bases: TGTGCCAGCAGTGCGGTAGCGGGAATCACAGATACGCAGTATTTT.

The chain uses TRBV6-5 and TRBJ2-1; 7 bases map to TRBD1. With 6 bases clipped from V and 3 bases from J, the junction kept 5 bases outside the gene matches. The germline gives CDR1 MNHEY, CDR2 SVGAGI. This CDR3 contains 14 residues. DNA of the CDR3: TGTGCCAGCAGAGGAGACAGGGACTACAATGAGCAGTTCTTC. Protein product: CASRGDRDYNEQFF.

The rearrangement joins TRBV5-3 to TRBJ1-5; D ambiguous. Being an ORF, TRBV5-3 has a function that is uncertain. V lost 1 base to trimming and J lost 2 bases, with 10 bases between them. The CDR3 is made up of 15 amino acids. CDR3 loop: CARSLNGDRNQPQHF. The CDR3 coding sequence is TGTGCCAGAAGCTTGAATGGGGATCGCAATCAGCCCCAGCATTTT.

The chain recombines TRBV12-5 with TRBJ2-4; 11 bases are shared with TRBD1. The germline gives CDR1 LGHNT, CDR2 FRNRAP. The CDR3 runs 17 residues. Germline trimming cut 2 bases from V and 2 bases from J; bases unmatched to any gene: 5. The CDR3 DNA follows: TGTGCTAGTGGTTTGTCCGGACAGGGGGCAACCAAAAACATTCAGTACTTC. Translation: CASGLSGQGATKNIQYF.

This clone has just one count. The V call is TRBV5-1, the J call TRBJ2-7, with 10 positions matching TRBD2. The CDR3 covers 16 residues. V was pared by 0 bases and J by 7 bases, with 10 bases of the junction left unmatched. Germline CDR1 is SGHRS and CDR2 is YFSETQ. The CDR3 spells CASSLELGLAGVEQYF. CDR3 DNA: TGCGCCAGCAGCTTGGAATTAGGTCTAGCGGGAGTAGAGCAGTACTTC.

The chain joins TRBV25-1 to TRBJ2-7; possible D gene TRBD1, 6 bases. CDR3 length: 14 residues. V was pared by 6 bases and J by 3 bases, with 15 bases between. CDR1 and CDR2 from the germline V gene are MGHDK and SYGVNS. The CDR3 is CASRARGEGYEQYF. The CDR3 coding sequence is TGTGCCAGCAGGGCCAGGGGAGAAGGCTACGAGCAGTACTTC.

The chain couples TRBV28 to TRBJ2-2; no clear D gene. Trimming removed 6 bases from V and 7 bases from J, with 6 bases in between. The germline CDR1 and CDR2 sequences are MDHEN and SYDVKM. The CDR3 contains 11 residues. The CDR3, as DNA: TGTGCCAGCAGGATGCTCGGGGAGCTGTTTTTT. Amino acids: CASRMLGELFF.

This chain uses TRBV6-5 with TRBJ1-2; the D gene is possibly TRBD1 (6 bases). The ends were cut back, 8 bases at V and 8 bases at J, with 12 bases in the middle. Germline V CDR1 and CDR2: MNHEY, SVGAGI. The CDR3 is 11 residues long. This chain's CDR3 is CASESGGGYTF. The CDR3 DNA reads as TGTGCCAGCGAAAGCGGGGGCGGCTACACCTTC.

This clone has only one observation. CDR3: CACPGSVGAFF. In nucleotides, the CDR3 is TGTGCCTGCCCGGGCTCTGTGGGAGCTTTCTTT. V gene TRBV30 combines with J gene TRBJ1-1; D gene unclear. Trimming shortened V by 6 bases and J by 10 bases, and 15 bases separated the two germline ends. This CDR3 is built from 11 residues. From germline, CDR1 is GTSNPN and CDR2 SVGIG (reference sequence).

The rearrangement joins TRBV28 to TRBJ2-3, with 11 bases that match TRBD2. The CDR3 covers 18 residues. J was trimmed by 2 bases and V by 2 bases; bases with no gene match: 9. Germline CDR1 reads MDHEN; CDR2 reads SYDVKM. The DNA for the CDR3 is TGTGCCAGCAGTTTAATAGCGGGAGGGCCGTTTTCCACAGATACGCAGTATTTT. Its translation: CASSLIAGGPFSTDTQYF.

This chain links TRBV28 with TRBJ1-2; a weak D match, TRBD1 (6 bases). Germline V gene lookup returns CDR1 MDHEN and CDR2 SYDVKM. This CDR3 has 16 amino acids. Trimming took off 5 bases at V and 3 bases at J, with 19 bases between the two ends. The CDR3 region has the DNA TGTGCCAGCAGTCTACCCCCCCGGGGGCGCGACTATGGCTACACCTTC. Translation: CASSLPPRGRDYGYTF.

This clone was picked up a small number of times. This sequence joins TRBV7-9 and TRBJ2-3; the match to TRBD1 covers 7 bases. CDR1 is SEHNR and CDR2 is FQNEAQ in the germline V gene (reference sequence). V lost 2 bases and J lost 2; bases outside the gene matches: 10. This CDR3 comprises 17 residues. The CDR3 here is CASSLLPGQALTDTQYF. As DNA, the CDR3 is TGTGCCAGCAGCTTACTACCCGGACAGGCCCTCACAGATACGCAGTATTTT. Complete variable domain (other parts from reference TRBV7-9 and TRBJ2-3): DTGVSQNPRHKITKRGQNVTFRCDPISEHNRLYWYRQTLGQGPEFLTYFQNEAQLEKSRLLSDRFSAERPKGSFSTLEIQRTEQGDSAMYLCASSLLPGQALTDTQYFGPGTRLTVL.

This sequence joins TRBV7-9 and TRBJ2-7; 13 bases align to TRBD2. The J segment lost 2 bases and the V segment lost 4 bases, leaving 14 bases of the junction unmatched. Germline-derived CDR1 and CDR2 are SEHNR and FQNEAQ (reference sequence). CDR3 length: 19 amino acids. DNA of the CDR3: TGTGCCAGCAGCTCCCAGTGGGGACTAGCGGGACTGGCTGCCTACGAGCAGTACTTC. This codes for CASSSQWGLAGLAAYEQYF. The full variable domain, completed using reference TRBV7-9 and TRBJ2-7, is DTGVSQNPRHKITKRGQNVTFRCDPISEHNRLYWYRQTLGQGPEFLTYFQNEAQLEKSRLLSDRFSAERPKGSFSTLEIQRTEQGDSAMYLCASSSQWGLAGLAAYEQYFGPGTRLTVT.

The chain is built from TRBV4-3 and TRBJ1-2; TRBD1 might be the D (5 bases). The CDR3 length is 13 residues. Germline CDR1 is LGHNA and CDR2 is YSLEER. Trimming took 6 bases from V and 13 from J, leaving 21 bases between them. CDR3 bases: TGCGCCAGCAGTGCCGGGACGGGCTATGGGTCCACCTTC. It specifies CASSAGTGYGSTF.